This T cell receptor beta chain was identified during a study of blood T cell repertoires in COVID-19. The overall study: From the United States, Italy and Spain came samples of acute and convalescent COVID-19. The analysed material was cDNA or gDNA that came from T cells, B-cell-depleted T cells, or PBMCs.

In the source study's methods: Reference gene primer amplification gave estimated nucleated cell counts. Sequenced by immunoSEQ multiplex PCR; TCRdb stores in-frame clones only, minus some. D and trimming were read from the DNA, whereas the V and J calls and clone size are those reported in that table. In the table there are more than 35,000 clones, approximately 78% of which are singletons. Germline V CDR1 and CDR2: WNHNN, SYGVQD (reference sequence). V lost 6 bases to trimming and J lost 7 bases; unmatched junction nucleotides: 1. This CDR3 is 13 amino acids long. The TCR originated in a man between 65 and 79 years old with acute or convalescent COVID-19. The rearrangement links TRBV10-1 to TRBJ1-6, with 9 positions matching TRBD1. Sequencing was performed on peripheral blood. In DNA, the CDR3 is TGCGCCAGCAGCGACAGGGGGAATTCACCCCTCCACTTT. It encodes CASSDRGNSPLHF.